The 10 T cell receptor beta chains given below trace back to one sample, sequenced in a study of cytomegalovirus exposure and HLA in healthy donors. PCR employed 60 Vbeta and 13 Jbeta primers. TCRdb keeps only in-frame clones here, not all; method: immunoSEQ multiplex PCR. This table has around 160,000 clones, just under 75% appearing once. Sequences were obtained from PBMCs. These receptors all stem from a woman between 18 and 29 years old in good health and CMV-seronegative.

The chain links TRBV29-1 to TRBJ2-5; D is possibly TRBD1 (6 bases). The CDR3 is 14 residues long. Trimming shortened V by 4 bases and J by 0 bases, and 12 bases separated the two germline ends. Per germline, CDR1 SQVTM and CDR2 ANQGSEA. CDR3 region: CSVAAGVYQETQYF. The CDR3 DNA reads TGCAGCGTTGCGGCAGGGGTTTACCAAGAGACCCAGTACTTC.

The chain uses TRBV23-1 and TRBJ1-5, with TRBD1 identical over 7 bases. TRBV23-1 is an open reading frame, and its role is uncertain. Germline trimming cut 1 base from V and 7 bases from J; bases unmatched to any gene: 4. The CDR3 is 14 amino acids. CDR3 protein: CASSQFDRDQPQHF. The CDR3, as DNA: TGCGCCAGCAGTCAATTTGACAGGGACCAGCCCCAGCATTTT.

The chain couples TRBV29-1 to TRBJ1-1; 9 bases match TRBD1. This CDR3 has 13 amino acids. Looked up from germline, CDR1 is SQVTM and CDR2 is ANQGSEA. J was trimmed by 1 base and V by 5 bases; bases with no gene match: 2. The CDR3 DNA sequence: TGCAGCGTTCGGACAGGGGCGAACACTGAAGCTTTCTTT. It is translated as CSVRTGANTEAFF.

V usage is TRBV10-3 and J usage is TRBJ2-7; 14 bases are shared with TRBD2. V was pared by 5 bases and J by 12 bases, with 6 bases of the junction left unmatched. CDR1 ENHRY and CDR2 SYGVKD come from the germline V gene. The length of the CDR3 is 13 residues. The CDR3 DNA follows: TGTGCCATCAGTTCCGGGACTAGCGGGAGTTGGTACGTC. Translating gives CAISSGTSGSWYV.

The chain is built from TRBV2 and TRBJ1-2, with D possibly being TRBD1 (5 bases). The V end was cut by 2 bases, the J end by 3 bases, with 10 bases between. In germline, CDR1 is SNHLY, CDR2 FYNNEI. CDR3 length: 14 residues. CDR3 bases: TGTGCCAGCAGTGAAATAAAAGGGGACTATGGCTACACCTTC. Residues: CASSEIKGDYGYTF.

This chain uses TRBV7-2 with TRBJ2-3; 11 bases map to TRBD2. The CDR3 totals 19 residues. Losses at the gene ends were 4 bases for V and 6 bases for J; bases not matched to a gene: 18. Germline V gene lookup returns CDR1 SGHTA and CDR2 FQGNSA. The CDR3: CASSSQIAGGRVVVDTQYF. CDR3 bases: TGTGCCAGCAGCTCCCAAATAGCGGGGGGGAGAGTGGTCGTGGATACGCAGTATTTT.

The chain uses TRBV7-8 and TRBJ1-6; TRBD1 is a possible D gene (6 bases). Germline V gives CDR1 SGHVS, CDR2 FQNEAQ. The CDR3 extends over 17 amino acids. V was shortened by 5 bases and J by 0 bases, with 14 bases between the two germline ends. The DNA of the CDR3 is TGTGCCAGCAGCCCGGACAGCGCGAGCTCCTATAATTCACCCCTCCACTTT. Protein sequence: CASSPDSASSYNSPLHF.

In this sample, this clone turned up a few times. The CDR3, as DNA: TGCGCCAGCAGTGAGGGTAGCGGGAGGGTTTTTTTCGATGAGCAGTTCTTC. This gives the protein CASSEGSGRVFFDEQFF. This rearrangement joins TRBV10-1 to TRBJ2-1, with TRBD2 identical over 11 bases. Germline CDR1 and CDR2: WNHNN and SYGVQD (reference sequence). The CDR3 totals 17 residues. Trimming took 2 bases from V and 8 from J; bases not matched to a gene: 11.

This clone was counted a few times. The rearrangement uses TRBV2 and TRBJ1-4; 7 positions match TRBD1. V trimming: 4 bases; J trimming: 8 bases; junction bases outside the gene matches: 7. The CDR3 is made up of 14 amino acids. Germline V lookup: CDR1 SNHLY, CDR2 FYNNEI. CDR3 sequence: CASSGDRVGEKLFF. The CDR3 DNA is TGTGCCAGCAGTGGCGACAGGGTTGGGGAAAAACTGTTTTTT.

The chain uses TRBV21-1 and TRBJ2-7; the table's D call of TRBD2 was not tested on the DNA. TRBV21-1 has pseudogene status. This CDR3 is built from 17 residues. CDR3 nucleotides: TGTGCCAGCAGCAAAAAACTCGTCCGGGACTTAGCCTACGAGCAGTACGTC. Protein sequence: CASSKKLVRDLAYEQYV.